A single T cell receptor beta chain is shown here with its context. Its antigen is unidentified. This sample stems from a study of T cell responses to AZD1222 COVID-19 vaccine. Regarding the study as a whole: Sampling captured repertoires only after the peak T cell response. At study baseline, merely several AZD1222 recipients were seropositive. Donors were chiefly white British, with a greater number of females, and clonal diversity was perhaps underestimated. An increase in Spike-specific TCR breadth and depth was observed after two AZD1222 doses.

CDR3 size: 16 residues. CDR1 LNHDA and CDR2 SQIVND come from the germline V gene (reference sequence). With 3 bases clipped from V and 3 bases from J, the junction kept 4 bases outside the gene matches. TCRdb keeps only in-frame clones here, not all; method: immunoSEQ multiplex PCR. The sample consists of about 170,000 clones, around 90% of them appearing once. This sequence originates from an adult in good health. The sample consisted of peripheral blood, taken on day 0 of AZD1222 vaccination. V is TRBV19 and J is TRBJ2-6, with TRBD1 matching over 8 bases. The CDR3 spells CASSIETGGGANVLTF. For the CDR3, the DNA is TGTGCCAGTAGTATCGAAACAGGGGGTGGGGCCAACGTCCTGACTTTC.